A selection of T cell receptor beta chains follows, all from one sample in a study of STAT3 mutations in large granular lymphocyte leukemia. Clones were sequenced by immunoSEQ multiplex PCR, and TCRdb holds only the in-frame ones, with some missing. The sample carries 30,000 to 35,000 clones, about 83% recorded once. Sequenced input: peripheral blood mononuclear cells. These receptor sequences come from a woman aged 50 to 60 with T-cell large granular lymphocyte leukemia. Some clones in this sample may be carry-over from other donors' samples. Each CDR3 is given with its conserved first and last residue.

V gene	CDR3 protein
TRBV7-9	CASSPEAGVDTQYF
TRBV14	CASSQDPSGTPSYNEQFF
TRBV18	CASSSNNYEQYF
TRBV6-5	CASSLGTFYGYTF
TRBV7-9	CASSLEAGGAEAFF
TRBV5-6	CASSLGPMTSGGETQYF
TRBV14	CASSPHRGGKGYNEQFF
TRBV5-3	CARMDRPDSRHQPQHF
TRBV30	CAWSVGRMANEKLFF
TRBV9	CASSVDQGAYEQYF
TRBV30	CAWSYSQGETQYF
TRBV11-2	CASSPSGDPYF
TRBV7-2	CASSLGHPNTEAFF
TRBV4-3	CASSQENRLAGVTDTQYF
TRBV5-1	CASTTSGNTGELFF